Below, 10 T cell receptor beta chains from the same sample are listed, as sequenced in a study of human T cells and chemical hapten exposure. Time point of the sample: healthy volunteer bleed at 6 weeks. Extraction of total RNA was performed on unfractionated whole blood. MiXCR was run by TCRdb on the RACE reads, yielding one entry per CDR3 protein. The table includes 55,000 to 75,000 distinct CDR3 sequences, roughly 6.6% detected once. Material for sequencing was whole blood. All receptors derive from a female donor in good health. Some clones in this sample may be carry-over from other donors' samples.

About this clonotype: Mismatch with germline at one junction end may stem from a read error. This rearrangement joins TRBV19 to TRBJ2-6; the D gene could be TRBD1 or TRBD2 (5 bases each). The germline CDR1 and CDR2 sequences are LNHDA and SQIVND (reference sequence). This CDR3 has 15 amino acids. CDR3 in DNA: TGTGCCAGTAGTATGGAGGAAGCTGGGGCCGACGTCCTGACTTTC. It is translated as CASSMEEAGADVLTF.

Concerning this clonotype: A much larger clone lies one base from this, so it may be a read error. The chain couples TRBV15 to TRBJ1-6; 8 positions agree with TRBD1. With V trimmed by 5 bases and J by 11 bases, 5 bases remained unmatched. CDR1 and CDR2 (germline): LNHNV, YYDKDF (reference sequence). This CDR3 is 13 amino acids long. The CDR3 nucleotides are TGTGCCACCAGCGGAACAGGGGGGCCACCCCTCCACTTT. Translated: CATSGTGGPPLHF.

This clonotype was observed at least ten times. The chain links TRBV6-4 to TRBJ2-1; TRBD2 matches 8 bases. Per the germline V gene, CDR1 is MRHNA and CDR2 is SNTAGT. The CDR3 length is 13 residues. Germline trimming cut 6 bases from V and 6 bases from J; bases unmatched to any gene: 4. Here the CDR3 DNA reads TGTGCCAGCAGCGCAGGGACTAGCAATGAGCAGTTCTTC. Translated: CASSAGTSNEQFF.

This clonotype showed up just a few times. This chain joins TRBV19 and TRBJ1-5, with D hard to call. The CDR3 is 13 amino acids. Germline V gene lookup returns CDR1 LNHDA and CDR2 SQIVND (reference sequence). Trimming pared 5 bases from V and 3 bases from J, leaving 8 bases between. CDR3 loop: CASSFSNNQPQHF. The CDR3 DNA sequence: TGTGCCAGTAGTTTCAGTAACAATCAGCCCCAGCATTTT. Using reference TRBV19 and TRBJ1-5 for the parts outside the CDR3, the full variable domain is DGGITQSPKYLFRKEGQNVTLSCEQNLNHDAMYWYRQDPGQGLRLIYYSQIVNDFQKGDIAEGYSVSREKKESFPLTVTSAQKNPTAFYLCASSFSNNQPQHFGDGTRLSIL.

This clonotype was counted at least ten times. The chain joins TRBV14 to TRBJ2-1; 7 bases fit TRBD2. After removal of 0 bases from V and 5 bases from J, the junction contained 7 bases not matched to a gene. The CDR3 totals 16 residues. Germline assignment: CDR1 SGHDN and CDR2 FVKESK. Here the CDR3 reads CASSQDRSGVNNEQFF. DNA for the CDR3: TGTGCCAGCAGCCAAGATCGCAGCGGGGTAAACAATGAGCAGTTCTTC.

A few counts support this clonotype. This sequence joins TRBV7-2 and TRBJ2-3; 7 bases are shared with TRBD2. The CDR3 sequence is 18 residues long. Germline V lookup: CDR1 SGHTA, CDR2 FQGNSA. Losses at the gene ends were 1 base for V and 4 bases for J; bases not matched to a gene: 14. The DNA for the CDR3 is TGTGCCAGCAGCTTAGGGGGGTGGAGCGGGGCTCTCGCAGATACGCAGTATTTT. The encoded protein is CASSLGGWSGALADTQYF.

This clonotype was counted only a few times. The chain is built from TRBV28 and TRBJ2-2; either TRBD1 or TRBD2 may supply D (6 bases each). Germline V lookup: CDR1 MDHEN, CDR2 SYDVKM. The V gene lost 8 bases and the J gene lost 4 bases, with 17 bases spanning the gap. The CDR3 length is 15 residues. CDR3 bases: TGTGCCAGCGCCCGTCGGGGGCGCGGCACCGGGGAGCTGTTTTTT. Translated, it gives CASARRGRGTGELFF.

Many counts were recorded for this clonotype. V gene TRBV12-3 or TRBV12-4 combines with J gene TRBJ1-1; perhaps TRBD1 as D (6 bases). The V and J ends lost 5 bases and 4 bases respectively, with 14 bases between them. CDR3 length equals 14 residues. For the CDR3, the DNA is TGTGCCAGCAGTATTACAGGGTTGGGCACTGAAGCTTTCTTT. Protein: CASSITGLGTEAFF.

This clonotype was counted only a few times. The junction does not match germline at one end; this may be a read error. The chain links TRBV4-1 to TRBJ2-1, with D unresolved. Germline V gene lookup returns CDR1 MGHRA and CDR2 YSYEKL. The CDR3 is 13 residues long. The CDR3 is CASSQGLLELQIF. Here the CDR3 DNA reads TGCGCCAGCAGCCAAGGGCTCTTGGAACTACAGATCTTC.

Many counts were recorded for this clonotype. V usage is TRBV29-1 and J usage is TRBJ2-5, with D possibly TRBD1 on 6 matching bases. This CDR3 spans 14 amino acids. V lost 0 bases to trimming and J lost 5 bases, with 13 bases between them. Per the germline V gene, CDR1 is SQVTM and CDR2 is ANQGSEA. The CDR3 loop is CSVEDSSQGETQYF. In DNA form, the CDR3 reads TGCAGCGTTGAAGATAGTAGTCAGGGGGAGACCCAGTACTTC. Full variable domain (rest looked up from reference TRBV29-1 and TRBJ2-5): SAVISQKPSRDICQRGTSLTIQCQVDSQVTMMFWYRQQPGQSLTLIATANQGSEATYESGFVIDKFPISRPNLTFSTLTVSNMSPEDSSIYLCSVEDSSQGETQYFGPGTRLLVL.